This T cell receptor beta chain was recovered during a study of T cell repertoires in cytomegalovirus infection. Overall study context: Public TCR beta signature analysis indicated the presence of both CMV infection and matching HLA type. Study-level findings and limits: Identification of carriers of CMV plus the relevant HLA was achieved through cumulative public TCR beta family frequency. Ex vivo, HLA-C-restricted CMV-specific TCR beta clonotypes prevailed over the rest of the response.

Worth noting for this clonotype: The antigen is undetermined.

Trimming pared 6 bases from V and 8 bases from J, leaving 18 bases between. This CDR3 is built from 14 residues. TCRdb recomputed calls from the reads with MiXCR, one row per CDR3 protein. The repertoire holds hundreds of thousands of distinct CDR3 sequences, with 22% as singletons. The sample consisted of CD8+ T cells from PBMCs. The chain links TRBV12-3 or TRBV12-4 to TRBJ2-3, with D perhaps TRBD1 or TRBD2 (5 bases each). This TCR came from a human donor in good health (CMV status not recorded). Some clones in this sample may be carry-over from other donors' samples. The CDR3 sequence: CASRNGGFGSTQYF. In DNA form, the CDR3 reads TGTGCCAGCAGGAATGGGGGATTTGGTTCTACGCAGTATTTT.